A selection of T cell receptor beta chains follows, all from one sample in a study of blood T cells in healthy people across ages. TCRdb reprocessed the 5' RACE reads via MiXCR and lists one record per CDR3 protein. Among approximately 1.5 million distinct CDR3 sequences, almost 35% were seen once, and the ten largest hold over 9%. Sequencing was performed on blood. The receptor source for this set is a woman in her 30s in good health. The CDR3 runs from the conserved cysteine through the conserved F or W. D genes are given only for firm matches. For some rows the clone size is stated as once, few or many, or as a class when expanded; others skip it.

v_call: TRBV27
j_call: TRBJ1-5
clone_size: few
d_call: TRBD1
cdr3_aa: CASSLIGQGVQPQHF
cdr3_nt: TGTGCCAGCAGTTTAATAGGACAGGGGGTGCAGCCCCAGCATTTT

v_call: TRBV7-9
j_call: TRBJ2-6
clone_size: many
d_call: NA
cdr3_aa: CASSLVAGGLGANVLTF
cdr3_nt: TGTGCCAGCAGCTTAGTGGCAGGAGGCTTGGGGGCCAACGTCCTGACTTTC

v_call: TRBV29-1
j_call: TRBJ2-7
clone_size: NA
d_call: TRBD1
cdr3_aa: CSAVTGGKRYEQYF
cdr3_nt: TGCAGCGCCGTGACAGGGGGCAAGAGGTACGAGCAGTACTTC

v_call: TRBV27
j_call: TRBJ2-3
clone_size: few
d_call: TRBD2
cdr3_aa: CASSDSSGNTDTQYF
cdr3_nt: TGTGCCAGCAGTGATTCTAGCGGGAACACAGATACGCAGTATTTT

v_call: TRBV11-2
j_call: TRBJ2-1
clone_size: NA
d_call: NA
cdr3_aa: CASSLTSGFSYNEQFF
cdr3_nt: TGTGCCAGCAGTTTGACTTCAGGGTTCTCCTACAATGAGCAGTTCTTC

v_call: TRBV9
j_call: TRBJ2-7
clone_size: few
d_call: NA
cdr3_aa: CASSPSRFSYEQYF
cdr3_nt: TGTGCCAGCAGCCCTTCCAGGTTCTCCTACGAGCAGTACTTC

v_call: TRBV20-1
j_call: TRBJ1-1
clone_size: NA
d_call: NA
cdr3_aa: CSARGQKREAFF
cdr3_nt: TGCAGTGCTAGAGGTCAGAAACGTGAAGCTTTCTTT

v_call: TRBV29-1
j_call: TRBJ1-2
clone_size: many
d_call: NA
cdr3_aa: CSVERGRDGGYTF
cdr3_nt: TGCAGCGTTGAAAGGGGGAGGGACGGAGGCTACACCTTC

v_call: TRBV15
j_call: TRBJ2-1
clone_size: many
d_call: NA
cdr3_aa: CATSSLGSNEQFF
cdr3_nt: TGTGCCACCAGCAGTCTAGGGTCGAATGAGCAGTTCTTC

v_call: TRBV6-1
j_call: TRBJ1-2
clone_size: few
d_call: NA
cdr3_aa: CASSERGFSYGYTF
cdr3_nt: TGTGCCAGCAGTGAGCGGGGTTTCTCCTATGGCTACACCTTC

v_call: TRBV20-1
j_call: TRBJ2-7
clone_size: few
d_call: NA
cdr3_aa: CSARDPGVQADSYEQYF
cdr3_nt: TGCAGTGCTAGAGATCCCGGAGTTCAAGCGGACTCCTACGAGCAGTACTTC

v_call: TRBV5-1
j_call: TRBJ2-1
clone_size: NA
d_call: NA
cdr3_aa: CASSLPFSEQFF
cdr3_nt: TGCGCCAGCAGCCTCCCCTTCAGTGAGCAGTTCTTC

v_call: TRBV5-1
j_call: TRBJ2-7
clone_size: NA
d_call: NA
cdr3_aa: CASNGAGGSYEQYF
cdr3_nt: TGCGCCAGCAATGGGGCGGGCGGCTCCTACGAGCAGTACTTC

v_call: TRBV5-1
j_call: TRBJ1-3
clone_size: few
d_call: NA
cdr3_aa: CASSRDGLSGNTIYF
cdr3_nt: TGCGCCAGCAGTCGGGACGGCCTCTCTGGAAACACCATATATTTT

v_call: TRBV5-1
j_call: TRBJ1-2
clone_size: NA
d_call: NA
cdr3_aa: CASRGHNYGYTF
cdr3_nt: TGCGCCAGCAGGGGACACAACTATGGCTACACCTTC

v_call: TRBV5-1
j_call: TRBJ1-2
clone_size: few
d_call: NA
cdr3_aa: CASSGGRGRGYGYTF
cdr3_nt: TGCGCCAGCAGCGGCGGTCGGGGACGGGGCTATGGCTACACCTTC

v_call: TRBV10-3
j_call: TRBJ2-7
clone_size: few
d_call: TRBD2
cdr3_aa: CAIKEREGLRYEQYF
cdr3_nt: TGTGCCATCAAGGAGCGGGAGGGCCTCCGATACGAGCAGTACTTC

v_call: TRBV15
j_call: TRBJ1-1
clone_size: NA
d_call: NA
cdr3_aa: CATSRSGIPSTEAFF
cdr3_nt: TGTGCCACCAGCAGATCCGGGATACCCAGCACTGAAGCTTTCTTT

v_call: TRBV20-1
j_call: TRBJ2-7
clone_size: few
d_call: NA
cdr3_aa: CSARQGEGVPYEQYF
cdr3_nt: TGCAGTGCTAGACAAGGGGAAGGGGTGCCCTACGAGCAGTACTTC

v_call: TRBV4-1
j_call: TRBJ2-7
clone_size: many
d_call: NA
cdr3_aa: CASSQDRRAGRQYF
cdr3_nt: TGCGCCAGCAGCCAAGATAGGAGGGCCGGCCGGCAGTACTTC